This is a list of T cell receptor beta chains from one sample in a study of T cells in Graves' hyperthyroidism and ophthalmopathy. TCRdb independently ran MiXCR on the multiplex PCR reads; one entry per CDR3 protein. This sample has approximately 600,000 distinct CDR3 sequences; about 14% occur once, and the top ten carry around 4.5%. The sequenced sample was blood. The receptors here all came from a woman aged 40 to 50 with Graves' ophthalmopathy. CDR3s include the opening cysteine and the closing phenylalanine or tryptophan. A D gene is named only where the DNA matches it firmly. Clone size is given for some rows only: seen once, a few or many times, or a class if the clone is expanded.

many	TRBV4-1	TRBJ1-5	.	TGCGCCAGCAGCCGTTACCCGCCACAGCTGAATCAGCCCCAGCATTTT	CASSRYPPQLNQPQHF
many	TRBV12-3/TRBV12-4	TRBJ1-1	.	TGTGCCAGCACCTTAGGGGGGGCGGGCACTGAAGCTTTCTTT	CASTLGGAGTEAFF
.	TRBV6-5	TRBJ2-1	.	TGTGCCAGTAGTTACTCGGGAGACGGACGCAGCCGGCAGTTCTTC	CASSYSGDGRSRQFF
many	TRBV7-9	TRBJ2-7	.	TGTGCCAGCAGCTTACCCTTGACAGGGCAGTACTTC	CASSLPLTGQYF
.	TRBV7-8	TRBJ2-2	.	TGTGCCAGCAGCCCTCAGGCCGACCCATTAAACACCGGGGAGCTGTTTTTT	CASSPQADPLNTGELFF
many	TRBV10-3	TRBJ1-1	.	TGTGCCATTTTTGACGGAAACACTGAAGCTTTCTTT	CAIFDGNTEAFF
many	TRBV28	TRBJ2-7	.	TGTGCCAGCAGGAGGGGGCTAGCGGCCTCCTACGAGCAGTACTTC	CASRRGLAASYEQYF
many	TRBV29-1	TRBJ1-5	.	TGCAGCGTTGAAGATGGCTCCGGGCAGCCCCAGCATTTT	CSVEDGSGQPQHF
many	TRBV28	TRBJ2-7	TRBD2	TGTGCCAGCAGTCCGCTCGGACTAGCGCTCCACGAGCAGTACTTC	CASSPLGLALHEQYF
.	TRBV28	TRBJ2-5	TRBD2	TGTGCCAGCAGCCCACGTCTAGCGGGAGGAGAGACCCAGTACTTC	CASSPRLAGGETQYF
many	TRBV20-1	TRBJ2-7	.	TGCAGTGCTAGGGCACCGGGACTCAAGCTAGCCTACGCCTGGGAGCAGTACTTC	CSARAPGLKLAYAWEQYF
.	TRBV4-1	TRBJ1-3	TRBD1	TGCGCCAGCAGCCAAGCGGGACAGCCATCTGGAAACACCATATATTTT	CASSQAGQPSGNTIYF
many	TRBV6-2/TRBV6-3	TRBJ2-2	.	TGTGCCAGCAGTTTACTAGATACCGGGGAGCTGTTTTTT	CASSLLDTGELFF
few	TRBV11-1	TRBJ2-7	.	TGTGCCAGCAGTATTGGGTTGGGGTCAAGGGACTACGAGCAGTACTTC	CASSIGLGSRDYEQYF
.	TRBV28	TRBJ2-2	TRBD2	TGTGCCAGCAGTTTGAGGCTACTAAGCGGGGGGGACACCGGGGAGCTGTTTTTT	CASSLRLLSGGDTGELFF
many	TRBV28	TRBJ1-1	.	TGTGCCAGCAGTTTCAGGGTGGATAGGAACACTGAAGCTTTCTTT	CASSFRVDRNTEAFF
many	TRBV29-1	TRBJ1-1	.	TGCAGCTTTACCGCGGGAGCTAGTCCTGAAGCTTTCTTT	CSFTAGASPEAFF
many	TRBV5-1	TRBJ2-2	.	TGCGCCAGCAGCACTGGACAGGGAGGGGCCGGGGAGCTGTTTTTT	CASSTGQGGAGELFF
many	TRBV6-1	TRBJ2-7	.	TGTGCCAGCAGTGAGGGGGGGCTAGTTACATACGAGCAGTACTTC	CASSEGGLVTYEQYF
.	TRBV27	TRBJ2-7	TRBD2	TGTGCCAGCAGTTTTTCCACTAGCGGGAGGGCCTACGAGCAGTACTTC	CASSFSTSGRAYEQYF
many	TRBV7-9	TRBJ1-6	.	TGTGCCAGCAGCCCCTCGCTCGCAGGCTCACCCCTCCACTTT	CASSPSLAGSPLHF
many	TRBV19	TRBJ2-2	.	TGTGCCAGTAAACAGGCGCCGAACACCGGGGAGCTGTTTTTT	CASKQAPNTGELFF
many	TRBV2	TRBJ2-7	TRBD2	TGTGCCAGCAGTGAGCGAGCGGGAGGAGCCTACGAGCAGTACTTC	CASSERAGGAYEQYF
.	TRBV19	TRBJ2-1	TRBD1	TGTGCCAGTAGTAAACAGGGGGCTCGGAATGAGCAGTTCTTC	CASSKQGARNEQFF
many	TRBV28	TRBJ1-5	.	TGTGCCAGCAGCCCACACAGGAGCGAGGGGCGGCAGCCCCAGCATTTT	CASSPHRSEGRQPQHF
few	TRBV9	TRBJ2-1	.	TGTGCCAGCAGCCCCAGACCTGACCTGGTAGGCAATGAGCAGTTCTTC	CASSPRPDLVGNEQFF
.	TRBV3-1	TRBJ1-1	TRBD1	TGTGCCAGCAGCCATGGGGACAGGGCGAACACTGAAGCTTTCTTT	CASSHGDRANTEAFF
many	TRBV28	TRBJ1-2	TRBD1	TGTGCCAGCAGTCAAGGGGTGGACAGGGGAGCTCATGGCTACACCTTC	CASSQGVDRGAHGYTF
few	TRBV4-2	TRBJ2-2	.	TGTGCCAGCAACCCCCAACCTGGGATACTTGTCCCCGGGGAGCTGTTTTTT	CASNPQPGILVPGELFF
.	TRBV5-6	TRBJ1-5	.	TGTGCCAGCAGCTCTGCGGTCGGAGTGGAACAGCCCCAGCATTTT	CASSSAVGVEQPQHF
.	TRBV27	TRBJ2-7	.	TGTGCCAGCAGTTCAACAGAGCGGCCCTACGAGCAGTACTTC	CASSSTERPYEQYF
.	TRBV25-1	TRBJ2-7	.	TGTGCCAGCAGTATCCGGGAACGCCCCTACGAGCAGTACTTC	CASSIRERPYEQYF
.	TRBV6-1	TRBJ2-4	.	TGTGCCAGCAGGCCTGGGGGGGCGGGGGACATTCAGTACTTC	CASRPGGAGDIQYF
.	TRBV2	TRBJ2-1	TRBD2	TGTGCCAGCAGTGAGGGACTAGCGGGAGATGCCAATGAGCAGTTCTTC	CASSEGLAGDANEQFF
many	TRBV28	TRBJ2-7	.	TGTGCCAGCCACTCCGGGACACTCGAGCAGTACTTC	CASHSGTLEQYF
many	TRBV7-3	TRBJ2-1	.	TGTGCCAGCAGCTCGGACTCGCACAATGAGCAGTTCTTC	CASSSDSHNEQFF
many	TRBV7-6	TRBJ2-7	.	TGTGCCAGCAGCTTATGGGTAGGGTCCGAGCAGTACTTC	CASSLWVGSEQYF
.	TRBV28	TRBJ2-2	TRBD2	TGTGCCAGCAGTCCGCTGACTAGCGGGAGTGGAATAGTGGCCGGGGAGCTGTTTTTT	CASSPLTSGSGIVAGELFF
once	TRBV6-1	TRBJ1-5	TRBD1	TGTGCCAGCGCCCGAGGCAGGGGGAGTAGCAATCAGCCCCAGCATTTT	CASARGRGSSNQPQHF
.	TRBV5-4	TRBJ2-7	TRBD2	TGTGCCAGCAGCTCACCATTAGCGGGAGGGCCCTACGAGCAGTACTTC	CASSSPLAGGPYEQYF
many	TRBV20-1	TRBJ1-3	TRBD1	TGCAGTGCTAGAGATTTCGGGCAGGGGGCTGGAAACACCATATATTTT	CSARDFGQGAGNTIYF
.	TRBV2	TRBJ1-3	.	TGTGCCAGCAGCGGAGAAAACTCTGGAAACACCATATATTTT	CASSGENSGNTIYF
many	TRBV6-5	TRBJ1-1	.	TGTGCCAGCAGTTACTCCGCAGGGTACGGGAACACTGAAGCTTTCTTT	CASSYSAGYGNTEAFF
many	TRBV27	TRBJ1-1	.	TGTGCCAGCAGTTTATCTTCGGGGGTGAGGTCTGAAGCTTTCTTT	CASSLSSGVRSEAFF
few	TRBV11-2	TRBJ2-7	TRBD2	TGTGCCAGCAGCTTTGGTACTAGCGGGAGTCTGTACGAGCAGTACTTC	CASSFGTSGSLYEQYF
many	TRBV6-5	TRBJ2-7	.	TGTGCCAGCAGGTCGACAGTGGGAAGCTACGAGCAGTACTTC	CASRSTVGSYEQYF
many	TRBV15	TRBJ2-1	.	TGTGCCACCAGCAGAGTCGGGTCAACCTCCTACAATGAGCAGTTCTTC	CATSRVGSTSYNEQFF
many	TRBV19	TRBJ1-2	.	TGTGCCAGTACCACCTTTGAAGGTTATGGCTACACCTTC	CASTTFEGYGYTF
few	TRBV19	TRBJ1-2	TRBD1	TGTGCCAGTAGGAGAGGGGGACAGGGGAGTAACTATGGCTACACCTTC	CASRRGGQGSNYGYTF
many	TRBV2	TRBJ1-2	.	TGTGCCAGCAGCTTAGGGGCATACTATGGCTACACCTTC	CASSLGAYYGYTF
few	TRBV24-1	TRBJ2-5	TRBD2	TGTGCCACCAGTGAGTTAGCGGGAGCACAAGAGACCCAGTACTTC	CATSELAGAQETQYF
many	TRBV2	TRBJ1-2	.	TGTGCCAGCAGCGGAGGGGAGGGGAACTATGGCTACACCTTC	CASSGGEGNYGYTF